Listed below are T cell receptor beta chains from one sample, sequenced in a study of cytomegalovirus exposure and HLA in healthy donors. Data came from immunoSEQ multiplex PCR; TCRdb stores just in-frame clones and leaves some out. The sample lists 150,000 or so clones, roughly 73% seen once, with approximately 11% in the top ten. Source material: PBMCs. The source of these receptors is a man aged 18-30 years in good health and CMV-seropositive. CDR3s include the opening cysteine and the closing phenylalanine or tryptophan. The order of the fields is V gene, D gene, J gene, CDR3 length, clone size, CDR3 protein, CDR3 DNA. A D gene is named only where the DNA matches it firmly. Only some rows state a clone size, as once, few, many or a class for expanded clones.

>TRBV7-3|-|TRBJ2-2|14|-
CASKVTPGTGELFF
TGTGCCAGCAAGGTGACTCCAGGGACCGGGGAGCTGTTTTTT
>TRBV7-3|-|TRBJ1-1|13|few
CASSFSGITEAFF
TGTGCCAGCAGCTTCTCAGGGATAACTGAAGCTTTCTTT
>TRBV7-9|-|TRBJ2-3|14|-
CSSSQEGRTDTQYF
TGTTCCAGCAGCCAAGAAGGGAGAACAGATACGCAGTATTTT
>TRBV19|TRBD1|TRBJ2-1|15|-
CASTMVGDRYNEQFF
TGTGCCAGTACCATGGTTGGGGACAGGTACAATGAGCAGTTCTTC
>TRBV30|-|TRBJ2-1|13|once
CAWVRRGGLEQFF
TGTGCCTGGGTAAGACGTGGTGGGCTTGAGCAGTTCTTC
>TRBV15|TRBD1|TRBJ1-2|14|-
CATSRDRGFEGYTF
TGTGCCACCAGCAGGGACAGGGGATTCGAGGGCTACACCTTC
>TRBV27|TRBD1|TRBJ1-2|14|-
CASSADRAPYGYTF
TGTGCCAGCAGTGCAGACAGGGCTCCATATGGCTACACCTTC
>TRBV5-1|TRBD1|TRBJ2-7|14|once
CASSLETGGPEQYF
TGCGCCAGCAGCTTGGAAACAGGGGGGCCCGAGCAGTACTTC
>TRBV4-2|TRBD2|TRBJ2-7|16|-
CASSQAGLAGEYEQYF
TGTGCCAGCAGCCAAGCCGGACTAGCGGGAGAGTACGAGCAGTACTTC
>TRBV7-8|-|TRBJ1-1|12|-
CASSLLGGEAFF
TGTGCCAGCAGCTTACTAGGGGGTGAAGCTTTCTTT
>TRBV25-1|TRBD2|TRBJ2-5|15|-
CASSASGPGGETQYF
TGTGCCAGCAGTGCTAGCGGGCCCGGTGGGGAGACCCAGTACTTC
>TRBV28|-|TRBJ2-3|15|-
CASSPPGASADTQYF
TGTGCCAGCAGCCCTCCAGGGGCTAGTGCAGATACGCAGTATTTT
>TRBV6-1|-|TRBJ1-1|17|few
CASSEGEGVRSGTEAFF
TGTGCCAGCAGTGAGGGGGAGGGGGTGCGAAGTGGAACTGAAGCTTTCTTT
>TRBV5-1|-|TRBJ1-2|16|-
CASSLNSPDYNYGYTF
TGCGCCAGCAGCTTGAACAGCCCAGATTATAACTATGGCTACACCTTC
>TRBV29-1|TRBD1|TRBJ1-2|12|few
CSVETGGYGYTF
TGCAGCGTTGAAACAGGGGGCTATGGCTACACCTTC
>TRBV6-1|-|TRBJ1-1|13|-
CASSETRNTEAFF
TGTGCCAGCAGTGAAACACGGAACACTGAAGCTTTCTTT
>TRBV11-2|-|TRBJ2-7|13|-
CASSFPGVYEQYF
TGTGCCAGCAGCTTCCCGGGAGTCTACGAGCAGTACTTC
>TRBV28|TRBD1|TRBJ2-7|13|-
CASSPDRTRSRYF
TGTGCCAGCAGCCCGGACAGGACCCGTTCCCGGTACTTC
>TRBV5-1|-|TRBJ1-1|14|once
CASSLGRGNTEAFF
TGCGCCAGCAGCTTGGGGAGGGGGAACACTGAAGCTTTCTTT
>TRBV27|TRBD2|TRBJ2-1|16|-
CASSSLRGRAYNEQFF
TGTGCCAGCAGTTCCCTCCGCGGGAGAGCTTACAATGAGCAGTTCTTC
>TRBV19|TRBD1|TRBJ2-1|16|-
CASTDSGTGVSNEQFF
TGTGCCAGCACGGATTCCGGGACAGGTGTCTCCAATGAGCAGTTCTTC
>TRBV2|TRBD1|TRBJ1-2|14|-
CAISSSGTGGGYTF
TGTGCCATCTCTTCCTCCGGGACAGGAGGCGGCTACACCTTC
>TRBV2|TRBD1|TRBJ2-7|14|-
CASRNTGGSYEQYF
TGTGCCAGCAGGAATACAGGGGGCTCCTACGAGCAGTACTTC
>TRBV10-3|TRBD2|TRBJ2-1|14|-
CAISQGLEGHEQFF
TGTGCCATCAGCCAGGGACTAGAGGGGCATGAGCAGTTCTTC
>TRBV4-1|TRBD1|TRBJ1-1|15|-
CASSLFRGRGTEAFF
TGCGCCAGCAGCCTCTTCAGGGGGCGCGGGACTGAAGCTTTCTTT
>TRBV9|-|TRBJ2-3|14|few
CASSVGSGLDTQYF
TGTGCCAGCAGCGTAGGTTCAGGGTTGGATACGCAGTATTTT
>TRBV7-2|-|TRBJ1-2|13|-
CASSLGQLYGYTF
TGTGCCAGCAGCTTAGGACAGCTCTATGGCTACACCTTC
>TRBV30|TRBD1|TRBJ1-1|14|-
CAWSGGQSGCGAFF
TGTGCCTGGAGTGGGGGACAGTCGGGGTGTGGAGCTTTCTTT
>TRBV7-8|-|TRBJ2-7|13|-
CASSLAPGYEQYF
TGTGCCAGCAGCTTAGCGCCCGGGTACGAGCAGTACTTC
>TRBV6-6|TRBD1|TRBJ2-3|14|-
CASSTGERTDTQYF
TGTGCCAGCAGTACAGGGGAGAGAACAGATACGCAGTATTTT
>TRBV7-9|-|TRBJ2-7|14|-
CASSRRTESGEQYF
TGTGCCAGCAGCCGCCGGACCGAATCGGGGGAGCAGTACTTC
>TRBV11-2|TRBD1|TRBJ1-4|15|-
CASSPGQGTNEKLFF
TGTGCCAGCAGCCCCGGACAGGGTACTAATGAAAAACTGTTTTTT
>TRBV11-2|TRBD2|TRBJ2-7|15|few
CASSFIGLAFDEQYF
TGTGCCAGCAGCTTTATAGGACTAGCATTCGACGAGCAGTACTTC
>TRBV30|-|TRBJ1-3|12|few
CAWSGQGNTIYF
TGTGCCTGGAGTGGTCAGGGAAACACCATATATTTT
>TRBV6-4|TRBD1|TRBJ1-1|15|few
CASRPDRAGSTEAFF
TGTGCCAGCAGACCCGACAGGGCGGGGTCCACTGAAGCTTTCTTT
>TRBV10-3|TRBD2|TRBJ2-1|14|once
CAISGAGPYNEQFF
TGTGCCATCAGTGGAGCGGGGCCCTACAATGAGCAGTTCTTC
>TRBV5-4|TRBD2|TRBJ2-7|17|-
CASSFGNSGRGSYEQYF
TGTGCCAGCAGCTTCGGTAACAGCGGGAGGGGATCCTACGAGCAGTACTTC
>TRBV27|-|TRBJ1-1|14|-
CASSFRGGHTEAFF
TGTGCCAGCAGTTTTCGCGGGGGACACACTGAAGCTTTCTTT
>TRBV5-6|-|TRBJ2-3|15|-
CASSLVGTGADTQYF
TGTGCCAGCAGCTTGGTGGGGACTGGGGCAGATACGCAGTATTTT
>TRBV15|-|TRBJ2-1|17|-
CATSRDPVLATYNEQFF
TGTGCCACCAGCAGAGATCCTGTCCTAGCGACCTACAATGAGCAGTTCTTC
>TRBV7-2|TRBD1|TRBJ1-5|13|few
CASSTQGYQPQHF
TGTGCCAGCAGCACACAGGGGTATCAGCCCCAGCATTTT
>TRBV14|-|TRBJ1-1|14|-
CASSQDGPSAEAFF
TGTGCCAGCAGCCAAGACGGCCCGAGCGCTGAAGCTTTCTTT
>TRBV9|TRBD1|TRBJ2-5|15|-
CASSVTGDSGETQYF
TGTGCCAGCAGCGTAACAGGGGATTCTGGAGAGACCCAGTACTTC
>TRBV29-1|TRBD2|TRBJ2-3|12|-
CSVTSGRDTQYF
TGCAGCGTGACTAGCGGGAGAGATACGCAGTATTTT
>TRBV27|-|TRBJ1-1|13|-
CASSFRENTEAFF
TGTGCCAGCAGTTTCAGGGAGAACACTGAAGCTTTCTTT
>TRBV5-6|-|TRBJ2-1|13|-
CASSLFPYNEQFF
TGTGCCAGCAGTCTTTTCCCCTACAATGAGCAGTTCTTC
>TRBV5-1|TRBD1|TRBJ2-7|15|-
CASSSGDRGPYEQYF
TGCGCCAGCAGCTCCGGGGACAGGGGTCCCTACGAGCAGTACTTC
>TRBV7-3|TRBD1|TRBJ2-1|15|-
CASSPGTGVGNEQFF
TGTGCCAGCAGCCCGGGGACAGGGGTTGGGAATGAGCAGTTCTTC
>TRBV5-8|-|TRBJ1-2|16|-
CASSLESGGLWYGYTF
TGTGCCAGCAGCTTGGAATCGGGGGGACTCTGGTATGGCTACACCTTC
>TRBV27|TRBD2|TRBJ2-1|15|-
CASSLDRTRFNEQFF
TGTGCCAGCAGTTTAGACCGGACTAGATTCAATGAGCAGTTCTTC
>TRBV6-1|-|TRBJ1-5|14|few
CASSEGAGNQPQHF
TGTGCCAGCAGTGAAGGGGCAGGGAATCAGCCCCAGCATTTT
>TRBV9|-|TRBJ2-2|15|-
CASSVDQGNTGELFF
TGTGCCAGCAGCGTAGACCAGGGGAACACCGGGGAGCTGTTTTTT
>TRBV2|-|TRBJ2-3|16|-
CASSAETPTSTDTQYF
TGTGCCAGCAGTGCTGAGACACCTACTAGCACAGATACGCAGTATTTT
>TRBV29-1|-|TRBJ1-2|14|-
CSVVSWVENYGYPF
TGCAGCGTTGTAAGCTGGGTTGAAAACTATGGCTACCCCTTC
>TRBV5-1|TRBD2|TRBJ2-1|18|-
CASSFTMTSPSSYNEQFF
TGCGCCAGCAGCTTCACCATGACTAGCCCGAGCTCCTACAATGAGCAGTTCTTC
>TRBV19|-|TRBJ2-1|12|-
CASTPDYLEQFF
TGTGCCAGTACCCCGGACTATCTCGAGCAGTTCTTC
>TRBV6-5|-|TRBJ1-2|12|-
CASSRTLDGYTF
TGTGCCAGCTCCCGGACTTTAGACGGCTACACCTTC
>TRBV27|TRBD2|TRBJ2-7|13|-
CASSTSGRRFEYF
TGTGCCAGCAGTACTAGCGGGAGGAGATTCGAGTACTTC